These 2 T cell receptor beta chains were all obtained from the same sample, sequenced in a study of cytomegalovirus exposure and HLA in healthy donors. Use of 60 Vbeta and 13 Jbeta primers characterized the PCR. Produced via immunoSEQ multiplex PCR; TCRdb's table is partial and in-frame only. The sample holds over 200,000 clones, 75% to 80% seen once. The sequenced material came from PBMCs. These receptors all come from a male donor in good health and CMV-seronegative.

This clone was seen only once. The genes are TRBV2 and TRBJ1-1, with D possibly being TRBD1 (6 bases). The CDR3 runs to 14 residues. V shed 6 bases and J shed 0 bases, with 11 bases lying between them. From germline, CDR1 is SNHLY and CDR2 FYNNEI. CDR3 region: CASRDDRLNTEAFF. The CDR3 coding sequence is TGTGCCAGCAGGGACGACAGGTTGAACACTGAAGCTTTCTTT.

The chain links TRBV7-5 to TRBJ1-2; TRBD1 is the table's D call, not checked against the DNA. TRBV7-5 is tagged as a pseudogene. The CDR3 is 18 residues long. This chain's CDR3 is CARSLWGGPRGRPYGYTF. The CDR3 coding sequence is TGTGCCAGAAGCTTATGGGGAGGGCCCAGGGGGCGCCCCTATGGCTACACCTTC.